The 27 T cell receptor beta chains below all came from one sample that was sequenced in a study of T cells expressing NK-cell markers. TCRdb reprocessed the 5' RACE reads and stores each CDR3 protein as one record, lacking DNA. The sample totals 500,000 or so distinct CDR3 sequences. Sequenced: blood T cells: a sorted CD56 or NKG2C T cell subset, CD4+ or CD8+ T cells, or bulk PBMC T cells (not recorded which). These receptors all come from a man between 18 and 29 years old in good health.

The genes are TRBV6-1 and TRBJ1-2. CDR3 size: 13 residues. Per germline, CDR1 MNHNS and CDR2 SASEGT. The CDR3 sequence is CASSSASWYGYTF.

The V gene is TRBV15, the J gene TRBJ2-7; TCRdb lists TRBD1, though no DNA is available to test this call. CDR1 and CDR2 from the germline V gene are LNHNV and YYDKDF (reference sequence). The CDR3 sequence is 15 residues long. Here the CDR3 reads CATSGGTGGSYEQYF.

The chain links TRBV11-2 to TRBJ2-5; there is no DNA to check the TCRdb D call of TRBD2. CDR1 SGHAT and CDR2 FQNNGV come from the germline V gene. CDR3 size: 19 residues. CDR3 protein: CASSLDGLATSGWRETQYF. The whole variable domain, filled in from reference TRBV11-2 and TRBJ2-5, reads EAGVAQSPRYKIIEKRQSVAFWCNPISGHATLYWYQQILGQGPKLLIQFQNNGVVDDSQLPKDRFSAERLKGVDSTLKIQPAKLEDSAVYLCASSLDGLATSGWRETQYFGPGTRLLVL.

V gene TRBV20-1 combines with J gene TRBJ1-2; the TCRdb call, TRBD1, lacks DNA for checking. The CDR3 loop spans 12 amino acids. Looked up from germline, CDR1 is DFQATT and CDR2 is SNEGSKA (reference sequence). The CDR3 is CSALGGGYGYTF.

The CDR3 is CASSPQPSRTDTQYF. The chain links TRBV7-6 to TRBJ2-3; no DNA is available, so the TRBD2 call from TCRdb remains unchecked. The CDR3 sequence is 15 residues long. Germline lookup yields CDR1 SGHVS and CDR2 FNYEAQ.

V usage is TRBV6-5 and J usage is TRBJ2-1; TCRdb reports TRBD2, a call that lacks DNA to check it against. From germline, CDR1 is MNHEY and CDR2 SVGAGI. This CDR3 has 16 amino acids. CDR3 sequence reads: CASSYSRGLAPNEQFF.

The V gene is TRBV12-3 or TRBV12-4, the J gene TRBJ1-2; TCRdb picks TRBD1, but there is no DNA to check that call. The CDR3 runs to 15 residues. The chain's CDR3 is CASSPGTGALVGYTF.

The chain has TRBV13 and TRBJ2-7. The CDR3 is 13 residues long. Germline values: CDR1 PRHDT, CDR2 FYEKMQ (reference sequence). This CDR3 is CASSSHRSREQYF.

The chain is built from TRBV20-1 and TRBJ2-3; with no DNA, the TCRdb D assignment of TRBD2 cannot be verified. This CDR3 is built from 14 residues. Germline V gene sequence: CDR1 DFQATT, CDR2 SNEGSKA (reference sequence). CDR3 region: CSVTREGLGDTQYF.

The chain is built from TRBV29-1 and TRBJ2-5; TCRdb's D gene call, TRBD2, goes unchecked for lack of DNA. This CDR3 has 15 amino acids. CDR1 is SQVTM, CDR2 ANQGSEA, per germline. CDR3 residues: CSVDGASGGQETQYF.

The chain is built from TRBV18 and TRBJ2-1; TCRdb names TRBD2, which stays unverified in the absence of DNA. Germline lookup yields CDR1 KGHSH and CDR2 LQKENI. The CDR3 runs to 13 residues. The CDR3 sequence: CASSGSVYNEQFF. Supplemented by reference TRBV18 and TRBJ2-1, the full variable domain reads NAGVMQNPRHLVRRRGQEARLRCSPMKGHSHVYWYRQLPEEGLKFMVYLQKENIIDESGMPKERFSAEFPKEGPSILRIQQVVRGDSAAYFCASSGSVYNEQFFGPGTRLTVL.

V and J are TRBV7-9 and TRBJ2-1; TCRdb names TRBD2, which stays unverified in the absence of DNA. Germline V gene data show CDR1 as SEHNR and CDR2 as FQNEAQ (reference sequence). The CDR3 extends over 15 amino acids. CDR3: CASSMGPTSANEQFF.

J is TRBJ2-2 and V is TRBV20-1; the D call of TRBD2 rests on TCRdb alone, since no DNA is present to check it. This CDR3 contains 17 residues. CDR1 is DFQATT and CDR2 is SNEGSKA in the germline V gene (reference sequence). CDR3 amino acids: CSAPRTSGSSLSGELFF.

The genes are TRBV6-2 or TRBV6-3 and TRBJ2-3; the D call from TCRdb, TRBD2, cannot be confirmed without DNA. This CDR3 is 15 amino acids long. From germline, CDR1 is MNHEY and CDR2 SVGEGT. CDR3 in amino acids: CASSFLAGKTDTQYF.

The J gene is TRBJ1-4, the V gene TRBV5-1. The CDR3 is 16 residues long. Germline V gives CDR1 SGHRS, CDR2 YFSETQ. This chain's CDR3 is CASSLALGKGREKLFF.

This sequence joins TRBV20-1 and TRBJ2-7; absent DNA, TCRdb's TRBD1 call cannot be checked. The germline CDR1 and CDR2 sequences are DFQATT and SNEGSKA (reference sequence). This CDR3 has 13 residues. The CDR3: CSAPIRGSYEQYF.

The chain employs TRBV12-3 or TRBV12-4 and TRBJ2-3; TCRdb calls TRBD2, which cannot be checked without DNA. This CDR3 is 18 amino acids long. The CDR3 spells CASRGSAGTSVYTDTQYF.

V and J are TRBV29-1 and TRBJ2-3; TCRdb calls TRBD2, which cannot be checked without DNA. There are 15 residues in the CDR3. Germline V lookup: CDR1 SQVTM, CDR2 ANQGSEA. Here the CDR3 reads CSVDGTSEGTDTQYF.

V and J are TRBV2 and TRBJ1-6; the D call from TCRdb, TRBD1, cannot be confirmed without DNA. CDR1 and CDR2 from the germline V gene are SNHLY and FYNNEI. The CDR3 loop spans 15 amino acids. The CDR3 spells CASRTGQGYNSPLHF. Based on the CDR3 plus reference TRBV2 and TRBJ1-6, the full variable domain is EPEVTQTPSHQVTQMGQEVILRCVPISNHLYFYWYRQILGQKVEFLVSFYNNEISEKSEIFDDQFSVERPDGSNFTLKIRSTKLEDSAMYFCASRTGQGYNSPLHFGNGTRLTVT.

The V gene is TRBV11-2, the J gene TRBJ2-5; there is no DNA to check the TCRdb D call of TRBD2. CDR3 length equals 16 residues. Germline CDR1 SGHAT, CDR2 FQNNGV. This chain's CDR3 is CASSSGLAGGSGTQYF.

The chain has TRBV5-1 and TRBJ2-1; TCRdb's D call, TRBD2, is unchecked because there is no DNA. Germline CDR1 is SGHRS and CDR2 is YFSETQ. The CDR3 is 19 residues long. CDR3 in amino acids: CASSLSWTSGASSYNEQFF.

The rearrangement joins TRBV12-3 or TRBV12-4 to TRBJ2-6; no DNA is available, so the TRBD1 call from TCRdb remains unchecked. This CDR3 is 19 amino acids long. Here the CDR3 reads CASSFRIGQGAGGANVLTF.

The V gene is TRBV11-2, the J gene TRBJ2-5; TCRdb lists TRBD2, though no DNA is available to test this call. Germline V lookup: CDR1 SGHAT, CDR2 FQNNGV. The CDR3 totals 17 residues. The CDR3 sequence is CASSQRGVAGAKWAQYF.

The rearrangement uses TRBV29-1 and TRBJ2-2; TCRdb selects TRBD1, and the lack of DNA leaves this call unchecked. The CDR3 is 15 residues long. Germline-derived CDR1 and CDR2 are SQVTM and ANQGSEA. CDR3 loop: CSVRRQGLDTGELFF.

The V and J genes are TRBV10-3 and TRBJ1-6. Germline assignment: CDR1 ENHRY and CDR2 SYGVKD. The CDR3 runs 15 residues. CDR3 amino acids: CAIRDNRSYNSPLHF.

The CDR3 region is CASSLQPLAGGYEQYF. J is TRBJ2-7 and V is TRBV7-2; with no DNA, the TCRdb D assignment of TRBD2 cannot be verified. The germline V gene has CDR1 SGHTA and CDR2 FQGNSA. This CDR3 contains 16 residues. Looking up the rest from reference TRBV7-2 and TRBJ2-7 gives the full variable domain: GAGVSQSPSNKVTEKGKDVELRCDPISGHTALYWYRQSLGQGLEFLIYFQGNSAPDKSGLPSDRFSAERTGGSVSTLTIQRTQQEDSAVYLCASSLQPLAGGYEQYFGPGTRLTVT.

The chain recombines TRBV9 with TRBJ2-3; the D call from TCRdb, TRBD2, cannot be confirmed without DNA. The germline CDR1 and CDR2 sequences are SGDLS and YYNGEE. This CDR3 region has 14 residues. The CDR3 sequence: CASSPRTATDTQYF.